A single sample is the source of the 22 T cell receptor beta chains below, sequenced in a study of blood T cell repertoires in COVID-19. This table comes from immunoSEQ multiplex PCR, and its TCRdb copy is limited to in-frame clones, with some not included. The sample includes approximately 200,000 clones, about 80% of them seen just once. Sequenced input: PBMCs or T cells enriched from blood (not recorded which). These receptors were obtained from a man aged 35-49 years who had recovered from COVID-19.

CDR3: CASSPRTGNYGYTF. The DNA of the CDR3 is TGTGCCAGCAGCCCTAGGACAGGGAACTATGGCTACACCTTC. The chain uses TRBV7-9 and TRBJ1-2; the match to TRBD1 covers 8 bases. The germline V gene has CDR1 SEHNR and CDR2 FQNEAQ (reference sequence). This CDR3 has 14 residues. Trimming at V came to 5 bases and at J to 2 bases, leaving 4 bases not matched to a gene.

This chain's CDR3 is CASSLIRDRGQIYEQYF. CDR3 DNA: TGTGCCAGCAGCCTCATCCGTGACAGGGGTCAAATATACGAGCAGTACTTC. V gene TRBV4-2 combines with J gene TRBJ2-7; the match to TRBD1 covers 8 bases. This CDR3 spans 17 amino acids. Germline V gives CDR1 LGHNA, CDR2 YNFKEQ. Germline trimming cut 4 bases from V and 4 bases from J; bases unmatched to any gene: 15.

The V call is TRBV27, the J call TRBJ1-1; D not resolved. With 2 bases removed from V and 0 bases from J, the gap between germline ends came to 13 bases. The germline CDR1 and CDR2 sequences are MNHEY and SMNVEV (reference sequence). This CDR3 contains 16 residues. The CDR3 DNA reads as TGTGCCAGCAGTTTAAGGTTTGGAGGGTTGAACACTGAAGCTTTCTTT. Amino acid sequence: CASSLRFGGLNTEAFF.

J is TRBJ2-7 and V is TRBV6-2 or TRBV6-3; the match to TRBD2 covers 9 bases. Trimming took 5 bases from V and 0 from J; bases not matched to a gene: 5. This CDR3 has 15 residues. Germline CDR1 is MNHEY and CDR2 is SVGEGT. CDR3 nucleotide sequence: TGTGCCAGCAGTGATATAGCGGGGGCCTCCTACGAGCAGTACTTC. It codes for CASSDIAGASYEQYF.

Only a few counts were recorded for this clone. This chain connects TRBV4-1 to TRBJ1-5; D is unclear. V lost 0 bases to trimming and J lost 7 bases, with 13 bases between them. This CDR3 comprises 15 residues. The germline CDR1 and CDR2 sequences are MGHRA and YSYEKL. CDR3 DNA sequence: TGCGCCAGCAGCCAAGATCCGAGGGTACGGCAGCCCCAGCATTTT. Its translation is CASSQDPRVRQPQHF.

The CDR3 DNA reads as TGCGCCAGCAGCTTGGAGCTTCCTTTTAACACCGGGGAGCTGTTTTTT. Protein sequence: CASSLELPFNTGELFF. The chain combines TRBV5-1 with TRBJ2-2; D is uncertain. The CDR3 contains 16 residues. Germline assignment: CDR1 SGHRS and CDR2 YFSETQ. Deletions cut 0 bases from V and 2 bases from J, with 11 bases between.

This clone was seen just once. V and J are TRBV28 and TRBJ2-2, with 10 bases aligning to TRBD2. CDR3 length equals 17 residues. Unmatched junction bases numbered 12, after V lost 6 bases and J lost 5 bases. The germline CDR1 and CDR2 sequences are MDHEN and SYDVKM. The CDR3 sequence is CASSASGGQTYTGELFF. The CDR3 DNA reads TGTGCCAGCAGCGCTAGCGGGGGCCAAACCTATACCGGGGAGCTGTTTTTT.

This clone came up once. J is TRBJ2-3 and V is TRBV19, with 12 nucleotides matching TRBD2. The V and J ends lost 4 bases and 0 bases, in that order; junction bases with no gene match: 8. The germline CDR1 and CDR2 sequences are LNHDA and SQIVND (reference sequence). The CDR3 runs 18 residues. The CDR3 bases are TGTGCCAGTAGTACTCTAGCGGGGGGGCCGAGAAGCACAGATACGCAGTATTTT. Its protein is CASSTLAGGPRSTDTQYF. The full variable domain, rest sourced from reference TRBV19 and TRBJ2-3, is DGGITQSPKYLFRKEGQNVTLSCEQNLNHDAMYWYRQDPGQGLRLIYYSQIVNDFQKGDIAEGYSVSREKKESFPLTVTSAQKNPTAFYLCASSTLAGGPRSTDTQYFGPGTRLTVL.

The V and J genes are TRBV7-9 and TRBJ1-1; 8 nucleotides agree with TRBD1. Germline loops: CDR1 SEHNR, CDR2 FQNEAQ (reference sequence). This CDR3 spans 15 amino acids. The V gene end was trimmed by 1 base and the J gene end by 2 bases; junction bases not matched to a gene: 3. CDR3 bases: TGTGCCAGCAGCTTAGAGGGACAGGAAAACACTGAAGCTTTCTTT. It encodes CASSLEGQENTEAFF.

The chain has TRBV10-1 and TRBJ1-5; 8 bases map to TRBD1. The CDR3 has 17 residues. After removal of 10 bases from V and 3 bases from J, the junction contained 17 bases not matched to a gene. Germline CDR1 WNHNN, CDR2 SYGVQD (reference sequence). Written as DNA, the CDR3 is TGCGCCACCATAGAGAAGGACAGGGATGGATCCAATCAGCCCCAGCATTTT. As protein: CATIEKDRDGSNQPQHF.

V usage is TRBV30 and J usage is TRBJ2-5; TRBD2 matches 11 bases. The CDR3 has 16 amino acids. Germline V gene lookup returns CDR1 GTSNPN and CDR2 SVGIG (reference sequence). J was trimmed by 5 bases and V by 0 bases; bases with no gene match: 8. The CDR3 protein is CAWSVGLAGGGETQYF. CDR3 DNA sequence: TGTGCCTGGAGTGTAGGGCTAGCGGGGGGCGGGGAGACCCAGTACTTC.

The chain uses TRBV6-4 and TRBJ1-2, with TRBD1 matching 8 bases. J lost 6 bases, V lost 2 bases, and 5 bases had no gene match. CDR3 size: 14 residues. CDR1 MRHNA and CDR2 SNTAGT come from the germline V gene. CDR3 bases: TGTGCCAGCAGTGACCCCGGACAGGGACATGGCTACACCTTC. Translation: CASSDPGQGHGYTF.

The rearrangement joins TRBV25-1 to TRBJ2-5; D ambiguous. Germline-derived CDR1 and CDR2 are MGHDK and SYGVNS. The CDR3 is 13 residues long. The V end lost 3 bases, the J end lost 5 bases, and 10 bases lay between the germline ends. CDR3 sequence reads: CASSEGHRETQYF. CDR3 nucleotides: TGTGCCAGCAGTGAGGGCCACCGGGAGACCCAGTACTTC.

This chain connects TRBV28 to TRBJ1-3; 7 bases map to TRBD1. V dropped 6 bases and J dropped 0; count of bases not matched to a gene: 2. CDR3 size: 14 residues. The germline gives CDR1 MDHEN, CDR2 SYDVKM. The chain's CDR3 is CASSSGGSGNTIYF. CDR3 nucleotide sequence: TGTGCCAGCAGCTCAGGGGGCTCTGGAAACACCATATATTTT.

The DNA of the CDR3 is TGTGCCAGCTCACCGCAGGGTAGGAGCAATCAGCCCCAGCATTTT. It specifies CASSPQGRSNQPQHF. The J gene is TRBJ1-5, the V gene TRBV18; D is possibly TRBD1 (5 bases). Germline assignment: CDR1 KGHSH and CDR2 LQKENI. Trimming removed 3 bases at V and 1 base at J, with 10 bases between. The CDR3 spans 15 residues. Based on the CDR3 plus reference TRBV18 and TRBJ1-5, the full variable domain is NAGVMQNPRHLVRRRGQEARLRCSPMKGHSHVYWYRQLPEEGLKFMVYLQKENIIDESGMPKERFSAEFPKEGPSILRIQQVVRGDSAAYFCASSPQGRSNQPQHFGDGTRLSIL.

This clone was recorded only once. The chain is built from TRBV2 and TRBJ1-5; D is unclear. The CDR3 covers 14 residues. Germline-derived CDR1 and CDR2 are SNHLY and FYNNEI. The germline V and J ends were trimmed by 2 bases and 0 bases, with 5 bases remaining between them. The CDR3: CASSEHSSNQPQHF. Written as DNA, the CDR3 is TGTGCCAGCAGTGAACATAGTAGCAATCAGCCCCAGCATTTT.

The rearrangement uses TRBV11-2 and TRBJ1-1; 12 positions agree with TRBD1. The CDR3 covers 19 residues. Germline CDR1 is SGHAT and CDR2 is FQNNGV. With V trimmed by 5 bases and J by 0 bases, 13 bases remained unmatched. DNA of the CDR3: TGTGCCAGCAGCCCACTCCGGGACAGGGGGCCTAAAATGAACACTGAAGCTTTCTTT. Translated, it gives CASSPLRDRGPKMNTEAFF.

The chain has TRBV5-1 and TRBJ1-4; the match to TRBD1 covers 9 bases. The V and J ends lost 2 bases and 6 bases, in that order; junction bases with no gene match: 5. CDR1 is SGHRS and CDR2 is YFSETQ in the germline V gene. The CDR3 contains 15 residues. The CDR3 DNA reads as TGCGCCAGCAGCTTAGGACAGGGGAGGGATGAAAAACTGTTTTTT. Its translation is CASSLGQGRDEKLFF.

The rearrangement joins TRBV9 to TRBJ2-3, with D possibly being TRBD2 (5 bases). From germline, CDR1 is SGDLS and CDR2 YYNGEE. The ends were cut back, 0 bases at V and 3 bases at J, with 8 bases in the middle. The CDR3 spans 14 residues. The CDR3 sequence: CASSVAPGTDTQYF. Here the CDR3 DNA reads TGTGCCAGCAGCGTAGCTCCGGGAACAGATACGCAGTATTTT.

This clone was recorded a few times. This sequence joins TRBV5-1 and TRBJ1-2; possibly TRBD1 for D (5 bases). V lost 6 bases, J lost 2 bases, and 23 bases lay in between. This CDR3 spans 17 amino acids. From germline, CDR1 is SGHRS and CDR2 YFSETQ. The chain's CDR3 is CASNRGNDRWNNYGYTF. The CDR3 DNA reads TGCGCCAGCAACCGGGGGAATGACAGATGGAACAACTATGGCTACACCTTC.

This sequence joins TRBV5-1 and TRBJ2-5; the match to TRBD2 covers 14 bases. V lost 5 bases and J lost 5; bases outside the gene matches: 5. The germline gives CDR1 SGHRS, CDR2 YFSETQ. This CDR3 comprises 15 residues. CDR3 DNA: TGCGCCAGCAGGACTAGCGGGGGGGCTTGGGAGACCCAGTACTTC. It specifies CASRTSGGAWETQYF.

The V and J genes are TRBV30 and TRBJ1-2; no reliable D call. This CDR3 has 15 residues. V lost 3 bases, J lost 5 bases, and 19 bases lay in between. Germline V gene lookup returns CDR1 GTSNPN and CDR2 SVGIG (reference sequence). Written as DNA, the CDR3 is TGTGCCTGGAGGTACCGCCTGACTGGGTCGTATGGCTACACCTTC. Protein product: CAWRYRLTGSYGYTF.